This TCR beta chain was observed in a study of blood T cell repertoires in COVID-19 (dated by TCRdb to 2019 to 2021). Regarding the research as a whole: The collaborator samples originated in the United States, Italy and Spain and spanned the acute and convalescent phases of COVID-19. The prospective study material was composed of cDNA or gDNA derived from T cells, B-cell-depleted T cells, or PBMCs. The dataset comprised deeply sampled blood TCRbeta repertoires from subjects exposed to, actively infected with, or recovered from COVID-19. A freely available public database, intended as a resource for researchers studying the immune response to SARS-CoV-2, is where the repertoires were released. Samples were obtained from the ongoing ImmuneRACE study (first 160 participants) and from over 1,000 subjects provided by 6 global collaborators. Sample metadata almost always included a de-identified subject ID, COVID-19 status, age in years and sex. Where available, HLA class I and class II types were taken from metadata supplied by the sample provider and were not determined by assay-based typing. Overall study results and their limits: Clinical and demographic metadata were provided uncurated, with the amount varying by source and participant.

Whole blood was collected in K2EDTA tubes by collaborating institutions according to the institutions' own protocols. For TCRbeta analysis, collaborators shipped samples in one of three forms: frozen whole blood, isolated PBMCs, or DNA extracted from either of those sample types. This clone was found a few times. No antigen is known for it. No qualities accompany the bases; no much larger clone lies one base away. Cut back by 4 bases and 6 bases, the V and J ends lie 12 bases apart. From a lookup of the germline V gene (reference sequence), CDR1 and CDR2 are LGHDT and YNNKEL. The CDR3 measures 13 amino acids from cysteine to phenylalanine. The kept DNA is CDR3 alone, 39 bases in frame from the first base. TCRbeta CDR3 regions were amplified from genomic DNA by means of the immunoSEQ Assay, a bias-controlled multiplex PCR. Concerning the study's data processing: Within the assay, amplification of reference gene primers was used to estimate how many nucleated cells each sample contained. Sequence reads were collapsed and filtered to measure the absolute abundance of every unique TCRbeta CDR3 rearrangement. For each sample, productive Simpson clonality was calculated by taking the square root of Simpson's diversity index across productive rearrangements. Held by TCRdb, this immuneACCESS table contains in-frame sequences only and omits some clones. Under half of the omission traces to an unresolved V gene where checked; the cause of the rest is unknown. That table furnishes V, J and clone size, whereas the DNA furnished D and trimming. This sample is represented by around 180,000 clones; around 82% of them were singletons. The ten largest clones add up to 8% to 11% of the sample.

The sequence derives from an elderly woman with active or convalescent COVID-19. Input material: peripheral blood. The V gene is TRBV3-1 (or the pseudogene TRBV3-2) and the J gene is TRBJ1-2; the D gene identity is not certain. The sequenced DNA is TGTGCCAGCAGCCGTGTCCTGGGAGATGGCTACACCTTC. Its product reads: CASSRVLGDGYTF.